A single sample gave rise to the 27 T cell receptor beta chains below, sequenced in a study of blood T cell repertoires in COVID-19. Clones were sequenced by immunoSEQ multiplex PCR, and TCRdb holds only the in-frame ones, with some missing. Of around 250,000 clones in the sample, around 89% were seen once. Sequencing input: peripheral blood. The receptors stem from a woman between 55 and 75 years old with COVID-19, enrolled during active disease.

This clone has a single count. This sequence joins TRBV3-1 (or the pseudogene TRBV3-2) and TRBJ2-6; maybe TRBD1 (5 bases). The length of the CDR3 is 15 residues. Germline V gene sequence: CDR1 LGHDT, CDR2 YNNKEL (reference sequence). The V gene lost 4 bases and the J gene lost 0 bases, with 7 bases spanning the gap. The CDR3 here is CASSPQGSGANVLTF. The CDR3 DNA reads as TGTGCCAGCAGCCCTCAGGGCTCTGGGGCCAACGTCCTGACTTTC.

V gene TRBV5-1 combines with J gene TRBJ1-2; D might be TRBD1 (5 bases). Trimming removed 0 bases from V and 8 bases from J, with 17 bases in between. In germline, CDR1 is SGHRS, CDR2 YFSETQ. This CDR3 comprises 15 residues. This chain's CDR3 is CASSLAPTRGYGYTF. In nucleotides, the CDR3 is TGCGCCAGCAGCTTGGCACCGACGCGGGGCTACGGCTACACCTTC.

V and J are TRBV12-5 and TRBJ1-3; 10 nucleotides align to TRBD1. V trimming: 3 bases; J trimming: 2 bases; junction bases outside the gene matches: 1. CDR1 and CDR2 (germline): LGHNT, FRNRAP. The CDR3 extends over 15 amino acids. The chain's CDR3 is CASGLDRGPGNTIYF. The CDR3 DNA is TGTGCTAGTGGTTTAGACAGGGGGCCTGGAAACACCATATATTTT.

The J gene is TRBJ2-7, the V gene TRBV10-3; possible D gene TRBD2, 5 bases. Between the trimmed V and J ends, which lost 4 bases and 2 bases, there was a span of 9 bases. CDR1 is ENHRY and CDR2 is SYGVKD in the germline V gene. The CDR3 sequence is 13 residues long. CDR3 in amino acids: CAISVRGTYEQYF. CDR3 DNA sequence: TGTGCCATCAGTGTACGGGGTACCTACGAGCAGTACTTC.

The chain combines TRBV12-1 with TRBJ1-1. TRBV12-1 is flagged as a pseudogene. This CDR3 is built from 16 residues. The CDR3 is CASSFEEVSSNTEAFF. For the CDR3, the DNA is TGTGCCAGCAGCTTTGAGGAGGTCAGCAGTAACACTGAAGCTTTCTTT.

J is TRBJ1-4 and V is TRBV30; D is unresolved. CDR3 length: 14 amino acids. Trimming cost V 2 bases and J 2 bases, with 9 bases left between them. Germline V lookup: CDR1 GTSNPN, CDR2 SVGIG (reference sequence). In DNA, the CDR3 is TGTGCCTGGAGTCCCGGGTTTACTAATGAAAAACTGTTTTTT. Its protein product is CAWSPGFTNEKLFF.

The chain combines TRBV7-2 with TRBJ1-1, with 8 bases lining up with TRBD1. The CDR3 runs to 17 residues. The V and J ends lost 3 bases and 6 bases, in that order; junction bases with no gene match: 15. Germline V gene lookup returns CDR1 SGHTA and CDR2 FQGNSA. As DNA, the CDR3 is TGTGCCAGCAGCTTCCACGTCGGACAGGGCCGGGGCGCTGAAGCTTTCTTT. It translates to CASSFHVGQGRGAEAFF.

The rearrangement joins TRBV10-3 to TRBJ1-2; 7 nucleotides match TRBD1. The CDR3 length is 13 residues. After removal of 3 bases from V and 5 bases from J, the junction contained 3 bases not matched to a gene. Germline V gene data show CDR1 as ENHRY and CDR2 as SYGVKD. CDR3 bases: TGTGCCATCAGTGATGACAGGGTATATGGCTACACCTTC. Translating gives CAISDDRVYGYTF.

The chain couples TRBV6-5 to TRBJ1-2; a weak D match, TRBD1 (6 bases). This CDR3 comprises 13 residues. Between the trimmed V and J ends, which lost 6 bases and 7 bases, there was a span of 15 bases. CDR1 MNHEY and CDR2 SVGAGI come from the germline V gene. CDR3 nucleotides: TGTGCCAGCAGGCCCACAGGGACACCTGGCTACACCTTC. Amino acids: CASRPTGTPGYTF.

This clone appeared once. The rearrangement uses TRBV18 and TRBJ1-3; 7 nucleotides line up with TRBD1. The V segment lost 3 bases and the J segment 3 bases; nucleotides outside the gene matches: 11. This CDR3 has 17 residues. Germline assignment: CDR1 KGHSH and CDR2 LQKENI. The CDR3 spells CASSPTDRTTSGNTIYF. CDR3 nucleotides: TGTGCCAGCTCACCTACGGACAGGACAACAAGTGGAAACACCATATATTTT. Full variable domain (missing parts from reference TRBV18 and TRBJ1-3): NAGVMQNPRHLVRRRGQEARLRCSPMKGHSHVYWYRQLPEEGLKFMVYLQKENIIDESGMPKERFSAEFPKEGPSILRIQQVVRGDSAAYFCASSPTDRTTSGNTIYFGEGSWLTVV.

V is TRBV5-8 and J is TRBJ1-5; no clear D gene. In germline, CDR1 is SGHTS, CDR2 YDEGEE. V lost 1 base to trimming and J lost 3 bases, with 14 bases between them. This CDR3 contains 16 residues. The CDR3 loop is CASSLPQSHLNQPQHF. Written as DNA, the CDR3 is TGTGCCAGCAGCTTGCCACAGTCTCACCTCAATCAGCCCCAGCATTTT.

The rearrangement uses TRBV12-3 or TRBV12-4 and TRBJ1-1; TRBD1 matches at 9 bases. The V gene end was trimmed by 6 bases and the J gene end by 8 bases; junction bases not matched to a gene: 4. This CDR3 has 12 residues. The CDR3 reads CASSAGTGEAFF. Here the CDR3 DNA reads TGTGCCAGCAGCGCCGGGACAGGGGAAGCTTTCTTT.

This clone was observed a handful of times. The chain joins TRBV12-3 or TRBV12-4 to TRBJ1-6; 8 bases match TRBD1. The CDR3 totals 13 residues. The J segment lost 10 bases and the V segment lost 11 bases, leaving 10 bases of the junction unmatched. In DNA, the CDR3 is TGTGCCGCAGGACAGGGAGCTTGGTCACCCCTCCACTTT. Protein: CAAGQGAWSPLHF.

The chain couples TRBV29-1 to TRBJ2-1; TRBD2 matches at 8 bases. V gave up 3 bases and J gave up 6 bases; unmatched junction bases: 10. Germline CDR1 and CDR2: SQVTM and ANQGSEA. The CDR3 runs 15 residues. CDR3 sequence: CSVDKLGLGINEQFF. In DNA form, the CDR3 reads TGCAGCGTTGATAAGCTGGGACTAGGAATCAATGAGCAGTTCTTC.

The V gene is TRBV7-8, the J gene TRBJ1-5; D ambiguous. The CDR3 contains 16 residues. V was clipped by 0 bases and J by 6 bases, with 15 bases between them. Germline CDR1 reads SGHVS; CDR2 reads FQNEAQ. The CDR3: CASSLARVGMGQPQHF. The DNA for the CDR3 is TGTGCCAGCAGCTTAGCACGGGTCGGGATGGGTCAGCCCCAGCATTTT.

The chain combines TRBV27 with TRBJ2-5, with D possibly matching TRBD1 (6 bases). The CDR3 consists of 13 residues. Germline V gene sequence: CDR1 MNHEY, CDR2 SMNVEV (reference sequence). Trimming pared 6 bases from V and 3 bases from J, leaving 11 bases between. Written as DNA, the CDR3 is TGTGCCAGCAGGCCGGCAGGGGAAGAGACCCAGTACTTC. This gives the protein CASRPAGEETQYF.

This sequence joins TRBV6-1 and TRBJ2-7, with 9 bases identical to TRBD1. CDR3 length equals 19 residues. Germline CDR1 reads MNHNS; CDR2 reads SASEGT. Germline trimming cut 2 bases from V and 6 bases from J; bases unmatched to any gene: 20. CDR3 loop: CASSEFWFRGQGILGEQYF. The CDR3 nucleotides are TGTGCCAGCAGTGAATTTTGGTTCCGGGGACAGGGTATACTCGGCGAGCAGTACTTC.

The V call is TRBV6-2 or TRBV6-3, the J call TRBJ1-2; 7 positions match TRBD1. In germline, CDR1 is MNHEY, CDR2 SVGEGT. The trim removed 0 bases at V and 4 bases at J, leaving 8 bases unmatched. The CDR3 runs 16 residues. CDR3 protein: CASSYSATGTGYGYTF. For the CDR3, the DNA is TGTGCCAGCAGTTACTCGGCGACAGGGACGGGCTATGGCTACACCTTC.

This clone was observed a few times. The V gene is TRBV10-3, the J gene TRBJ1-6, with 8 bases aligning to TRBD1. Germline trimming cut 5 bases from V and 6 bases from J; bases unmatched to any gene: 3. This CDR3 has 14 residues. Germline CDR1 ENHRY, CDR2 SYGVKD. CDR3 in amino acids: CAISRDRGNSPLHF. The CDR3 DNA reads TGTGCCATCAGTAGAGACAGGGGTAATTCACCCCTCCACTTT.

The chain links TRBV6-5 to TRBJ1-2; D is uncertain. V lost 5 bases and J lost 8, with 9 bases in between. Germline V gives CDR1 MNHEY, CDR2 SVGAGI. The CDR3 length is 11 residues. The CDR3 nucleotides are TGTGCCAGCAGTCGAACAGCCGGCTACACCTTC. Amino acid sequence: CASSRTAGYTF.

The CDR3 sequence is CANQGFPYNEQFF. The CDR3 nucleotides are TGTGCCAACCAGGGGTTCCCCTACAATGAGCAGTTCTTC. The chain employs TRBV7-9 and TRBJ2-1, with a weak D call TRBD1 (6 bases). The CDR3 totals 13 residues. V was trimmed by 10 bases and J by 2 bases, leaving 12 bases between them. Germline CDR1 is SEHNR and CDR2 is FQNEAQ (reference sequence).

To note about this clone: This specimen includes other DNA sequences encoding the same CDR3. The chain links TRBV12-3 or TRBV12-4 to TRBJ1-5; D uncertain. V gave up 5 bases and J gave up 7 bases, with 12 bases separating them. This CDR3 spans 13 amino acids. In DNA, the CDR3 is TGTGCCAGCAGTGGGAGTAGACGGCAGCCCCAGCATTTT. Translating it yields CASSGSRRQPQHF.

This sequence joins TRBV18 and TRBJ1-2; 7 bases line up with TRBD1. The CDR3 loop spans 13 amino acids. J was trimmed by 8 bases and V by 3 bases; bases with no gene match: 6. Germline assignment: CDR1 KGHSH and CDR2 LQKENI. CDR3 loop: CASSPDRALGYTF. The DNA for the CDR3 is TGTGCCAGCTCACCCGACAGGGCCCTGGGCTACACCTTC.

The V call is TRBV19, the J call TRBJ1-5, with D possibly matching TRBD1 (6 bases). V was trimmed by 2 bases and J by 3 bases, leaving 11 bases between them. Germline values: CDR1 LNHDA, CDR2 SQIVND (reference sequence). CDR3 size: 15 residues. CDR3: CASSIRRGLNQPQHF. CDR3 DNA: TGTGCCAGTAGTATACGCAGGGGCCTCAATCAGCCCCAGCATTTT.

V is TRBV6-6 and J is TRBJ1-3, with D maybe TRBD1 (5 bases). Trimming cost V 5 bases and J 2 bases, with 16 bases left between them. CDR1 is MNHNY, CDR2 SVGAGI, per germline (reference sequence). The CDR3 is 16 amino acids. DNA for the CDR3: TGTGCCAGCAGTCGACGAAGGGGAAAAGCTGGAAACACCATATATTTT. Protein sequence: CASSRRRGKAGNTIYF.

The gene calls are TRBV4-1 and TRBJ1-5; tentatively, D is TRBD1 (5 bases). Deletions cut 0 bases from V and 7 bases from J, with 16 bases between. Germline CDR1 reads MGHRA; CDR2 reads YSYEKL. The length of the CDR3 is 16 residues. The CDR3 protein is CASSQDGGEGFQPQHF. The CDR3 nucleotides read TGCGCCAGCAGCCAAGATGGGGGGGAGGGCTTCCAGCCCCAGCATTTT.

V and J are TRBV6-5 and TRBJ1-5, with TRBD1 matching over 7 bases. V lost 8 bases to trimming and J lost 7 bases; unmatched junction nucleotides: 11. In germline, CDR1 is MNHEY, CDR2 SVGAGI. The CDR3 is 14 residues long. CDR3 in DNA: TGTGCCAGCCAACTGACAGGGAGGTTGCAGCCCCAGCATTTT. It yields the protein CASQLTGRLQPQHF.